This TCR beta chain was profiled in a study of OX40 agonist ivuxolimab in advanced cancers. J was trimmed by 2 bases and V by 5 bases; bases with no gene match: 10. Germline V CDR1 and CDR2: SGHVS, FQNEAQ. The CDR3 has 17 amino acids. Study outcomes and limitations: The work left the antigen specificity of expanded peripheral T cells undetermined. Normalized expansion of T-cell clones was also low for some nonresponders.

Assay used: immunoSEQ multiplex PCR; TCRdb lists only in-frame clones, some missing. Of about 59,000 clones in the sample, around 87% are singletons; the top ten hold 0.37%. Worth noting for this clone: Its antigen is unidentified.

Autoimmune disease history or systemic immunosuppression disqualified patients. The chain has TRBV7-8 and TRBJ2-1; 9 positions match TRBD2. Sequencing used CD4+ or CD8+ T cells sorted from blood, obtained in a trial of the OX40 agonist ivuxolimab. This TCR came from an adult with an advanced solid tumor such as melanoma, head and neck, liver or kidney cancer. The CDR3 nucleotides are TGTGCCAGCAGCGCGACCCGCGGCGGGGGGGCCTACAATGAGCAGTTCTTC. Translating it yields CASSATRGGGAYNEQFF.